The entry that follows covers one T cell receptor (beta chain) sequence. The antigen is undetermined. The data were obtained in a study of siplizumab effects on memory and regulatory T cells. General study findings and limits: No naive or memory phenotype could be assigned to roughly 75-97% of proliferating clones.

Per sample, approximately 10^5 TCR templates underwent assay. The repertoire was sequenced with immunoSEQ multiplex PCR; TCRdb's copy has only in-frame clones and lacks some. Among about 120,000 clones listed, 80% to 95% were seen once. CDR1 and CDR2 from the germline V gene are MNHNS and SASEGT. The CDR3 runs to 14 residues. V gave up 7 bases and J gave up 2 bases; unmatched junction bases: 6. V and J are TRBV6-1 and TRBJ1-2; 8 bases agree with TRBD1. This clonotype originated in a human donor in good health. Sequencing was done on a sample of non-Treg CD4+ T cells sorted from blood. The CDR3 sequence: CASMDRASNYGYTF. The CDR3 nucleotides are TGTGCCAGCATGGACAGGGCCTCAAACTATGGCTACACCTTC.